Listed below are T cell receptor beta chains from one sample, sequenced in a study of blood T cell repertoires in COVID-19. Measured with immunoSEQ multiplex PCR; TCRdb has only the in-frame clones, and not every one. This table holds some 350,000 clones, roughly 84% found once. The source material was PBMCs or T cells enriched from blood (not recorded which). The receptor source for this set is a woman under 40 who had recovered from COVID-19. CDR3s include the opening cysteine and the closing phenylalanine or tryptophan. A D gene is named only where the DNA matches it firmly. Size values are once, few and many counts, or a class for expanded clones, and some rows have none.

d_call j_call v_call clone_size cdr3_aa cdr3_nt
- TRBJ1-6 TRBV15 - CATSRDDAANSPLHF TGTGCCACCAGCAGAGATGATGCTGCGAATTCACCCCTCCACTTT
- TRBJ1-1 TRBV6-5 - CASRVQSREAFF TGTGCCAGCAGAGTTCAAAGCAGGGAAGCTTTCTTT
TRBD1 TRBJ1-2 TRBV28 - CASSLGAGGDYGYTF TGTGCCAGCAGCTTGGGGGCAGGGGGCGACTATGGCTACACCTTC
- TRBJ1-2 TRBV2 - CASRRGGSLWGYTF TGTGCCAGCAGAAGGGGGGGGTCCCTTTGGGGCTACACCTTC
TRBD1 TRBJ2-1 TRBV7-2 - CASSHPGQSYNEQFF TGTGCCAGCAGCCACCCGGGACAGTCCTACAATGAGCAGTTCTTC
- TRBJ2-6 TRBV19 - CASTSYSGANVLTF TGTGCCAGCACTAGCTACTCTGGGGCCAACGTCCTGACTTTC
TRBD1 TRBJ2-7 TRBV5-5 - CASSLGTGAYEQYF TGTGCCAGCAGCTTAGGGACAGGGGCCTACGAGCAGTACTTC
TRBD1 TRBJ1-1 TRBV18 - CASSPGQGALVNTEAFF TGTGCCAGCTCACCGGGACAGGGGGCCCTCGTGAACACTGAAGCTTTCTTT
TRBD1 TRBJ1-5 TRBV30 - CAWSARTGGGQPQHF TGTGCCTGGAGTGCGAGGACAGGGGGCGGACAGCCCCAGCATTTT
TRBD2 TRBJ2-2 TRBV15 - CATSRGGLDTGELFF TGTGCCACCAGCAGGGGAGGGTTAGACACCGGGGAGCTGTTTTTT
- TRBJ1-1 TRBV19 - CASMEGFRAFF TGTGCCAGTATGGAGGGGTTTCGAGCTTTCTTT
- TRBJ1-2 TRBV12-2 - CASRLVVGQIYGYTF TGTGCAAGTCGCTTAGTTGTCGGACAGATCTATGGCTACACCTTC
- TRBJ2-5 TRBV7-6 - CASSLAKGSHETQYF TGTGCCAGCAGCTTAGCGAAGGGGTCTCACGAGACCCAGTACTTC
TRBD1 TRBJ2-5 TRBV28 once CASSDGDRAFQETQYF TGTGCCAGCAGCGACGGGGACAGGGCCTTCCAAGAGACCCAGTACTTC
TRBD1 TRBJ1-5 TRBV19 - CASSNLQGEGNQPQHF TGTGCCAGTAGCAATCTACAGGGGGAAGGGAATCAGCCCCAGCATTTT